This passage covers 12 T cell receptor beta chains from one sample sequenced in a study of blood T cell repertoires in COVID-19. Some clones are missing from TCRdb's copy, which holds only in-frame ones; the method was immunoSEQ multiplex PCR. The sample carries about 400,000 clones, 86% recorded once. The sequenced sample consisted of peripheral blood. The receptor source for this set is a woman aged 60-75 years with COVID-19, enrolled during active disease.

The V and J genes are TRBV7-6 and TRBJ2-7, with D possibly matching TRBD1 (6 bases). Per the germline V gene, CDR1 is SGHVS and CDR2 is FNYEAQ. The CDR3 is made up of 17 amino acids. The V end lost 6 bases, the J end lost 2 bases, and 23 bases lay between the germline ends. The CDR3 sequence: CASSPHPTGYTTYEQYF. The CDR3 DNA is TGTGCCAGCAGTCCACACCCGACAGGCTACACAACCTACGAGCAGTACTTC.

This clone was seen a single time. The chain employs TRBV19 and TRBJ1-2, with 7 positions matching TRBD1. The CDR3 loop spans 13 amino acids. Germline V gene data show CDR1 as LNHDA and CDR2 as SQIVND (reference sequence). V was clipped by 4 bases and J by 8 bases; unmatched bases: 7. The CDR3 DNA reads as TGTGCCAGTAGTACCCACGACAGGGACGGCTACACCTTC. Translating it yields CASSTHDRDGYTF.

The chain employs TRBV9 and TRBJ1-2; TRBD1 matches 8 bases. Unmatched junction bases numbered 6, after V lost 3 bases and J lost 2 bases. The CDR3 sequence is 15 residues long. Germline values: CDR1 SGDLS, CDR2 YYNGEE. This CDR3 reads CASSGDRGRNYGYTF. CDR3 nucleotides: TGTGCCAGCAGCGGCGACAGGGGAAGGAACTATGGCTACACCTTC.

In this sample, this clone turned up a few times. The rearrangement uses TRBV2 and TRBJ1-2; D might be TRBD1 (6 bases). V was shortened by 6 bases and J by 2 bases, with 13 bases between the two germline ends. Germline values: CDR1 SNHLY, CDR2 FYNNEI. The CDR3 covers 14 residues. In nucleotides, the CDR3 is TGTGCCAGCAGAGCCGGGACAAAGAACTATGGCTACACCTTC. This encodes CASRAGTKNYGYTF.

For the CDR3, the DNA is TGTGCCAGCAGCCTATCTCGACAACCCCCCAATCAGCCCCAGCATTTT. Its protein is CASSLSRQPPNQPQHF. The rearrangement links TRBV3-1 (or the pseudogene TRBV3-2) to TRBJ1-5; D is unresolved. This CDR3 comprises 16 residues. The germline CDR1 and CDR2 sequences are LGHDT and YNNKEL (reference sequence). V dropped 4 bases and J dropped 3 bases, with 16 bases sitting between them.

CDR3 coding DNA: TGTGCCTGGAGTGGTATACAAATTAGCAATCAGCCCCAGCATTTT. Its protein product is CAWSGIQISNQPQHF. This chain joins TRBV30 and TRBJ1-5; D is unclear. The CDR3 has 15 residues. Trimming shortened V by 1 base and J by 0 bases, and 10 bases separated the two germline ends. Germline-derived CDR1 and CDR2 are GTSNPN and SVGIG (reference sequence). Complete variable domain (other parts from reference TRBV30 and TRBJ1-5): SQTIHQWPATLVQPVGSPLSLECTVEGTSNPNLYWYRQAAGRGLQLLFYSVGIGQISSEVPQNLSASRPQDRQFILSSKKLLLSDSGFYLCAWSGIQISNQPQHFGDGTRLSIL.

The DNA of the CDR3 is TGTGCCAGCAGCTTGGCAGGAGGGGGCGCGGCACCCCTCCACTTT. Its protein product is CASSLAGGGAAPLHF. This sequence joins TRBV7-2 and TRBJ1-6, with TRBD1 matching over 7 bases. The germline gives CDR1 SGHTA, CDR2 FQGNSA. The V and J ends lost 3 bases and 11 bases, in that order; junction bases with no gene match: 10. The CDR3 is 15 amino acids.

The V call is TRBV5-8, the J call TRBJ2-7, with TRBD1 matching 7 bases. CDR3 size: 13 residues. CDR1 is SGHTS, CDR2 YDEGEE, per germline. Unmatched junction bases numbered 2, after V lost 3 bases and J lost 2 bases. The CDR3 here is CASSWGQTYEQYF. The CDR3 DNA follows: TGTGCCAGCAGCTGGGGACAGACCTACGAGCAGTACTTC.

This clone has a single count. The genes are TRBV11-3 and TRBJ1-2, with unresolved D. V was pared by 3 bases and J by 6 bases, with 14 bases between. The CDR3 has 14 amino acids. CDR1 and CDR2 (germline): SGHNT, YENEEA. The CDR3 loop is CASSFLGSSDGYTF. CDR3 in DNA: TGTGCCAGCAGCTTCCTAGGCAGTTCTGATGGCTACACCTTC.

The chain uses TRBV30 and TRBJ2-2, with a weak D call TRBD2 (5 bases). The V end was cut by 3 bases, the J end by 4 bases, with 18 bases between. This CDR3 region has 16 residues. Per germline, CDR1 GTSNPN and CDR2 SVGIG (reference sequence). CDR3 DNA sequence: TGTGCCTGGAGAGCAGACTATGCCCTCGCCACCGGGGAGCTGTTTTTT. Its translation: CAWRADYALATGELFF.

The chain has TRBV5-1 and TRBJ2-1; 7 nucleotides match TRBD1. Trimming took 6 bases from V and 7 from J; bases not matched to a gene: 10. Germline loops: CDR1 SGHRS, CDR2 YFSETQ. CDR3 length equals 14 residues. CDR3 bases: TGCGCCAGCAACCGGCCGGGACAGTCAAATGAGCAGTTCTTC. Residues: CASNRPGQSNEQFF.

Here the CDR3 reads CASSDAGYSNQPQHF. The CDR3 nucleotides read TGTGCCAGCAGTGACGCGGGGTATAGCAATCAGCCCCAGCATTTT. V is TRBV6-1 and J is TRBJ1-5; D gene ambiguous. This CDR3 comprises 15 residues. Germline loops: CDR1 MNHNS, CDR2 SASEGT. The V and J ends lost 3 bases and 0 bases respectively, with 9 bases between them.